This T cell receptor beta chain stems from a study of T-cell memory formation after mild COVID-19. The CDR3 is made up of 15 amino acids. From germline, CDR1 is MNHNS and CDR2 SASEGT. V was pared by 6 bases and J by 5 bases, with 10 bases of the junction left unmatched. The sample holds a few counts of this clonotype. What it binds is not known. Study results and limitations: Prior to infection, memory already included some responding clones, suggesting cross-reactive memory joined.

Via MiXCR, TCRdb re-called the 5' RACE reads, giving one row per CDR3 protein. Of 150,000 to 200,000 distinct CDR3 sequences detected, under 14% appear once; the ten largest clones hold 3.5% to 4%. The source material was PBMCs or a T cell subset sorted from them (not recorded which). The V gene is TRBV6-1, the J gene TRBJ1-5; 7 positions agree with TRBD1. The clonotype originates from a young man who had mild COVID-19 (a few samples of this study predate the infection). Cell type and time point are not known. CDR3 amino acids: CASSSGQVNYQPQHF. CDR3 coding DNA: TGTGCCAGCAGCTCAGGACAGGTGAACTATCAGCCCCAGCATTTT.